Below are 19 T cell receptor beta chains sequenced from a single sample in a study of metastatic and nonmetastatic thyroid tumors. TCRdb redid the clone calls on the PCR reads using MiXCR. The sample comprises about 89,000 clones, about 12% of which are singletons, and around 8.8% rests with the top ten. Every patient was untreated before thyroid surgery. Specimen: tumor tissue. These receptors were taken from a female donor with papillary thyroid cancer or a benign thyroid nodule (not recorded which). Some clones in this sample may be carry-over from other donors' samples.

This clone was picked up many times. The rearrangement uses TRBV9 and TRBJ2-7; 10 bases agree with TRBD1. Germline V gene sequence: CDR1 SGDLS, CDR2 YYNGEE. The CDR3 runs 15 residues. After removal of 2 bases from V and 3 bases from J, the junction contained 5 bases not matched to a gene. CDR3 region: CASSVATGGLYEQYF. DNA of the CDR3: TGTGCCAGCAGCGTTGCGACAGGGGGCCTCTACGAGCAGTACTTC.

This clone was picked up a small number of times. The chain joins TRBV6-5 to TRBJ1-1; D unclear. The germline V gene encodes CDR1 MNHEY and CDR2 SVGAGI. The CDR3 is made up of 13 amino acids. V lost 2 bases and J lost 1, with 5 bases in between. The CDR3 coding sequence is TGTGCCAGCAGTTACCGGGGGAACACTGAAGCTTTCTTT. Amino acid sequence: CASSYRGNTEAFF.

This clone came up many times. The CDR3 protein is CASSGGKQVGNQPQHF. The CDR3 DNA reads as TGTGCCAGCAGTGGGGGGAAGCAGGTCGGTAATCAGCCCCAGCATTTT. The chain is built from TRBV12-3 or TRBV12-4 and TRBJ1-5, with D perhaps TRBD1 (5 bases). The CDR3 has 16 residues. Between the trimmed V and J ends, which lost 5 bases and 4 bases, there was a span of 18 bases.

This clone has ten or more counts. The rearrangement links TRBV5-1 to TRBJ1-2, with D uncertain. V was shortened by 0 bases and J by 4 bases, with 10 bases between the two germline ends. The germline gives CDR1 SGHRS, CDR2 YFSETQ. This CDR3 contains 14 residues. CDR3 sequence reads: CASSLEGIAYGYTF. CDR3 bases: TGCGCCAGCAGCTTGGAAGGAATCGCCTATGGCTACACCTTC.

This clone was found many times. The CDR3 nucleotides read TGTGCCAGCAGTTTCAGGGGGCAATCCTACGAGCAGTACTTC. This encodes CASSFRGQSYEQYF. This chain connects TRBV28 to TRBJ2-7; 8 bases match TRBD1. The CDR3 covers 14 residues. Germline CDR1 and CDR2: MDHEN and SYDVKM. The V and J ends lost 3 bases and 1 base, in that order; junction bases with no gene match: 2. The full variable domain, rest sourced from reference TRBV28 and TRBJ2-7, is DVKVTQSSRYLVKRTGEKVFLECVQDMDHENMFWYRQDPGLGLRLIYFSYDVKMKEKGDIPEGYSVSREKKERFSLILESASTNQTSMYLCASSFRGQSYEQYFGPGTRLTVT.

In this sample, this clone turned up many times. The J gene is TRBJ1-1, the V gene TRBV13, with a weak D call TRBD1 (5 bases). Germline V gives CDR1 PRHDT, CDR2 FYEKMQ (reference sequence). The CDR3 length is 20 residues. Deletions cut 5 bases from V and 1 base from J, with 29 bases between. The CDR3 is CASSLSINDSPLMRNTEAFF. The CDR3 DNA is TGTGCCAGCAGCCTCTCAATCAACGACAGCCCCCTTATGCGGAACACTGAAGCTTTCTTT.

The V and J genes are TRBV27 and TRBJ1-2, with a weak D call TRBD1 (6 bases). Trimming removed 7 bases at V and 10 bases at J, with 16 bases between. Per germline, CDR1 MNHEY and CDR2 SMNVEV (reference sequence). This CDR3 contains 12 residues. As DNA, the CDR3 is TGTGCCAGCATCCAAACAGGGCTCGTCTACACCTTC. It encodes CASIQTGLVYTF.

Here the CDR3 reads CSAKALEASPLHF. In nucleotides, the CDR3 is TGCAGTGCTAAGGCACTAGAGGCTTCACCCCTCCACTTT. V and J are TRBV20-1 and TRBJ1-6, with D unclear. Trimming took off 4 bases at V and 9 bases at J, with 13 bases between the two ends. The CDR3 has 13 residues. Germline values: CDR1 DFQATT, CDR2 SNEGSKA (reference sequence).

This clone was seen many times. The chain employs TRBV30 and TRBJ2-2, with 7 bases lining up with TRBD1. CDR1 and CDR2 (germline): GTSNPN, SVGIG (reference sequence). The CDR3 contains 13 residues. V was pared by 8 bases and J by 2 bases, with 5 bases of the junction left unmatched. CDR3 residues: CAAGGRNTGELFF. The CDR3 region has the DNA TGTGCCGCAGGGGGACGTAACACCGGGGAGCTGTTTTTT.

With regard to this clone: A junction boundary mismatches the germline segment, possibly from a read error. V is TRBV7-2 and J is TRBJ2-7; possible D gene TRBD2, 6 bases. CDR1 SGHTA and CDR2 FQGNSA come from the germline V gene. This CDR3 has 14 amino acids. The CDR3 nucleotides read TGTGCCAGCAGCTTAGTTACTAGCTATTACGAGCAGTGCTTC. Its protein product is CASSLVTSYYEQCF. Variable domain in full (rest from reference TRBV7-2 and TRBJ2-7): GAGVSQSPSNKVTEKGKDVELRCDPISGHTALYWYRQSLGQGLEFLIYFQGNSAPDKSGLPSDRFSAERTGGSVSTLTIQRTQQEDSAVYLCASSLVTSYYEQCFGPGTRLTVT.

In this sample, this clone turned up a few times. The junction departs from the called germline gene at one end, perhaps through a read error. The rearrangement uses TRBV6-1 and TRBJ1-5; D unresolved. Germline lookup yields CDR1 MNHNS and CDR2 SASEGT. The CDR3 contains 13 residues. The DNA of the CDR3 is TGTGCCAGCAGTGAAGTGCGGGTTCAGCCCCGGCATTTT. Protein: CASSEVRVQPRHF.

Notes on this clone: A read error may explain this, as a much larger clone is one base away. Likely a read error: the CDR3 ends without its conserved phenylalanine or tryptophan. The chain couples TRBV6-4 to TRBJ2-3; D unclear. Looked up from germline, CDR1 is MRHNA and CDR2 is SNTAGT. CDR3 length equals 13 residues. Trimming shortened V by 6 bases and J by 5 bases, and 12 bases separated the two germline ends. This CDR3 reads CASSQQPGDTQYS. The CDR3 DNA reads TGTGCCAGCAGCCAGCAGCCGGGAGATACGCAGTATTCT.

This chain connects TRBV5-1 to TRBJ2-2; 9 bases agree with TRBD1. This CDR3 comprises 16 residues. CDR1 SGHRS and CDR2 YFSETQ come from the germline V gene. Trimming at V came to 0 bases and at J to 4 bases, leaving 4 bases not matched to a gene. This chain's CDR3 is CASSLGGQGGTGELFF. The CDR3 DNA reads TGCGCCAGCAGCTTGGGGGGACAGGGTGGCACCGGGGAGCTGTTTTTT.

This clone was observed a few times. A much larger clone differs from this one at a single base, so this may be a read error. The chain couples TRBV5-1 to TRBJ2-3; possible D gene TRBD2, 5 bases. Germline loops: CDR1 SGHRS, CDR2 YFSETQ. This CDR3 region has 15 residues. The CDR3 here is CAGSFVLAITDTQYF. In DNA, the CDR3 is TGCGCCGGCAGCTTTGTTCTAGCAATCACAGATACGCAGTATTTT.

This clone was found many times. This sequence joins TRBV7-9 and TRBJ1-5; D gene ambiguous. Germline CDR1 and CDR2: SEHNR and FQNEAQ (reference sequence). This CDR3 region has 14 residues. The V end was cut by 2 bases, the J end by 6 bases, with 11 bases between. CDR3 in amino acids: CASSLLGSAQPQHF. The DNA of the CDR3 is TGTGCCAGCAGCTTACTCGGGTCGGCTCAGCCCCAGCATTTT.

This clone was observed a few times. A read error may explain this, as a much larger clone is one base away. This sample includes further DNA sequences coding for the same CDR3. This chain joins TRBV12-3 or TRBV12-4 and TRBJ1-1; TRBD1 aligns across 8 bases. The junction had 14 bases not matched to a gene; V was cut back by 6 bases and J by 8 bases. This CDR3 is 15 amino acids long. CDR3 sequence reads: CASRANRGSWTEAFF. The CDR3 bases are TGTGCCAGCAGAGCCAACAGGGGGAGTTGGACCGAAGCTTTCTTT.

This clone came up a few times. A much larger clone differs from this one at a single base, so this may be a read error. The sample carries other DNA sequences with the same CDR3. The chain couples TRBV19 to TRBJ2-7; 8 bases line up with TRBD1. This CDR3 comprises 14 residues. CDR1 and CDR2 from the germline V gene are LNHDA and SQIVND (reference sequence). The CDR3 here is CATAPDRAAYEQYF. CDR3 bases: TGTGCAACCGCCCCGGACAGGGCGGCCTACGAGCAGTACTTC.

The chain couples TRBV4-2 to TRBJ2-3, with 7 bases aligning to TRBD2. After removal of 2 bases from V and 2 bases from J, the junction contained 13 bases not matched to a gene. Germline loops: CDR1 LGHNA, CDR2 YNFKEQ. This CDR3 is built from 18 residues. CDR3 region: CASSQSYSLAAHTDTQYF. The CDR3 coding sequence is TGTGCCAGCAGCCAATCATATTCCCTAGCGGCCCACACAGATACGCAGTATTTT.

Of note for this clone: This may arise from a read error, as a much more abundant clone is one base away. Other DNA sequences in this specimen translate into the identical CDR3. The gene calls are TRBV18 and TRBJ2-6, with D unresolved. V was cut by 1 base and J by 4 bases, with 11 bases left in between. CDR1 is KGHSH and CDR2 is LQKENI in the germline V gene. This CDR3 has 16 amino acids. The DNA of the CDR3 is TGTGCCAGCTCACCACGTGTGATCTCCGGGGCCAACGTCCTGACTTTC. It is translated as CASSPRVISGANVLTF.